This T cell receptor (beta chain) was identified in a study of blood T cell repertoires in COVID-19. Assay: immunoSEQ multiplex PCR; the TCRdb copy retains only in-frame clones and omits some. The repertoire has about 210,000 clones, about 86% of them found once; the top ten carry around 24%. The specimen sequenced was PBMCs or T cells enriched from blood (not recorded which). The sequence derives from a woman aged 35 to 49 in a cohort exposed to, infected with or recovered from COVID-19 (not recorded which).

CDR3 nucleotides: TGCAGCGTTGAAGATTGGGGGAGGGGTAGCACTGAAGCTTTCTTT. Translation: CSVEDWGRGSTEAFF. The chain links TRBV29-1 to TRBJ1-1, with TRBD1 as a possible D gene (5 bases). The germline V and J ends were trimmed by 0 bases and 4 bases, with 15 bases remaining between them. This CDR3 spans 15 amino acids. Germline CDR1 reads SQVTM; CDR2 reads ANQGSEA. Based on the CDR3 plus reference TRBV29-1 and TRBJ1-1, the full variable domain is SAVISQKPSRDICQRGTSLTIQCQVDSQVTMMFWYRQQPGQSLTLIATANQGSEATYESGFVIDKFPISRPNLTFSTLTVSNMSPEDSSIYLCSVEDWGRGSTEAFFGQGTRLTVV.